This entry concerns a single T cell receptor beta chain. The V gene's germline CDR1 is SGHRS and CDR2 YFSETQ. V was shortened by 4 bases and J by 3 bases, with 16 bases between the two germline ends. This CDR3 is built from 15 residues. The record originates from a study of control samples from healthy donors and cancer patients. The data were produced by immunoSEQ multiplex PCR, yet TCRdb's version contains in-frame clones alone and is incomplete. The data hold 170,000 or so clones, with 94% observed a single time. The sample consisted of blood. This chain uses TRBV5-1 with TRBJ1-1; TRBD1 is a possible D gene (6 bases). The clonotype comes from a woman in her late teens or twenties in good health. DNA of the CDR3: TGCGCCAGCAGCGGCTTGGCAGGGGTGGACACTGAAGCTTTCTTT. Residues: CASSGLAGVDTEAFF.